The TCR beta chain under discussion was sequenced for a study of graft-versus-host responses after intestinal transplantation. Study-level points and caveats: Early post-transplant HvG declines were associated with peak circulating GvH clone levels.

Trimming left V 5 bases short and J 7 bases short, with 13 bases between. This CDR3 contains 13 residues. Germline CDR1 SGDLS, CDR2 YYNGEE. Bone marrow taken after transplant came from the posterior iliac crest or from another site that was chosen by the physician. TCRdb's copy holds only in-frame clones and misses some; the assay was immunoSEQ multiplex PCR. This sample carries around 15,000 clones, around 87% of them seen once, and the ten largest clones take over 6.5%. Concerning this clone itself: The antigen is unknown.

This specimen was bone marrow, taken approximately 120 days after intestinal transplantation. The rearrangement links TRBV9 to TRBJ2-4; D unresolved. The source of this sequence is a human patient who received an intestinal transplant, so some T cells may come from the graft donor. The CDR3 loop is CASSEARLNIQYF. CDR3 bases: TGTGCCAGCAGTGAAGCTAGGCTTAACATTCAGTACTTC.